This is a list of T cell receptor beta chains from one sample in a study of T-cell reconstitution after alpha-beta-depleted transplantation in children. TCRdb re-analysed the PCR reads in MiXCR, keeping a single row per CDR3 protein. The repertoire holds about 91,000 distinct CDR3 sequences, roughly 8% seen once, with 5.5% to 7% in the top ten. The sample was PBMCs from the stem cell graft donor, taken from the stem cell graft. The receptors were sampled from a human donor who donated a stem cell graft to a child with congenital amegakaryocytic thrombocytopenia. CDR3s include the opening cysteine and the closing phenylalanine or tryptophan. A D gene is named only where the DNA matches it firmly. The size entry is marked missing in some rows and otherwise reads once, few, many or a size class.

many | TRBJ2-7 | NA | TRBV12-1 | CASSPRCEQYF | TGTGCCAGCAGCCCTAGGTGCGAGCAGTACTTC
few | TRBJ2-6 | TRBD1 | TRBV11-2 | CASSFPEGQGGLVGANVLTF | TGTGCCAGCAGCTTTCCGGAAGGACAGGGGGGTCTCGTCGGGGCCAACGTCCTGACTTTC
many | TRBJ2-1 | NA | TRBV9 | CASSGSGTLSEQFF | TGTGCCAGCAGCGGATCCGGGACTCTGTCTGAGCAGTTCTTC
many | TRBJ2-3 | NA | TRBV11-2 | CASSLEPSGITQYF | TGTGCCAGCAGCTTAGAACCCTCTGGAATTACGCAGTATTTT
few | TRBJ2-3 | TRBD2 | TRBV4-2 | CASSPAAGPRDTQYF | TGTGCCAGCAGCCCTGCAGCGGGGCCCCGGGATACGCAGTATTTT
NA | TRBJ2-3 | NA | TRBV7-2 | CASSQGPPADTQYF | TGTGCCAGCAGCCAAGGGCCCCCCGCAGATACGCAGTATTTT
NA | TRBJ2-7 | TRBD1 | TRBV20-1 | CSARTGSSYEQYF | TGCAGTGCTCGGACAGGGAGCTCCTACGAGCAGTACTTC
many | TRBJ2-1 | NA | TRBV29-1 | CSVKAGGGEQFF | TGCAGCGTCAAAGCCGGAGGTGGTGAGCAGTTCTTC
many | TRBJ2-5 | TRBD2 | TRBV7-2 | CASSLGLAGMETQYF | TGTGCCAGCAGCCTGGGACTAGCGGGAATGGAGACCCAGTACTTC
many | TRBJ2-2 | NA | TRBV24-1 | CATSDHTGRSNTGELFF | TGTGCCACCAGTGATCATACGGGACGGTCGAACACCGGGGAGCTGTTTTTT
many | TRBJ1-6 | NA | TRBV20-1 | CSARAAGENSPLHF | TGCAGTGCTAGAGCAGCCGGGGAGAATTCACCCCTCCACTTT
NA | TRBJ2-5 | NA | TRBV4-2 | CASSQEAGQWTQYF | TGTGCCAGCAGCCAAGAGGCGGGGCAGTGGACCCAGTACTTC
many | TRBJ1-5 | TRBD1 | TRBV20-1 | CSARTGGSGQPQHF | TGCAGTGCGCGGACAGGGGGATCGGGTCAGCCCCAGCATTTT
many | TRBJ2-3 | TRBD2 | TRBV9 | CASSATSGGTDTQYF | TGTGCCAGCAGCGCGACTAGCGGAGGCACAGATACGCAGTATTTT
many | TRBJ1-1 | NA | TRBV10-3 | CAISQDRNTEAFF | TGTGCCATCAGTCAAGACAGGAACACTGAAGCTTTCTTT
many | TRBJ2-2 | NA | TRBV6-1 | CSTRPNGGLPGELFF | TGTTCCACTCGACCTAACGGGGGGCTGCCCGGGGAGCTGTTTTTT
many | TRBJ2-1 | NA | TRBV6-4 | CASSDPWIWRNNEQFF | TGTGCCAGCAGCGACCCTTGGATTTGGAGGAACAATGAGCAGTTCTTC
many | TRBJ1-1 | NA | TRBV7-2 | CASSHRGAEAFF | TGTGCCAGCAGCCATCGTGGAGCTGAAGCTTTCTTT
NA | TRBJ2-2 | TRBD1 | TRBV6-1 | CASRAGGTGVHTGELFF | TGTGCCAGCAGGGCCGGGGGGACAGGGGTCCACACCGGGGAGCTGTTTTTT
NA | TRBJ1-6 | TRBD1 | TRBV5-1 | CASSFRTGENSPLHF | TGCGCCAGCAGCTTCAGGACAGGGGAAAATTCACCCCTCCACTTT
many | TRBJ2-1 | NA | TRBV24-1 | CATSESLGRGQYNEQFF | TGTGCCACCAGTGAGTCCCTGGGGCGGGGACAATACAATGAGCAGTTCTTC
many | TRBJ1-1 | NA | TRBV28 | CASSPDRSTEAFF | TGTGCCAGCAGCCCAGACAGGTCCACTGAAGCTTTCTTT
many | TRBJ2-1 | NA | TRBV4-2 | CASSRDSGNNEQFF | TGTGCCAGCAGCCGTGATAGCGGAAACAATGAGCAGTTCTTC
many | TRBJ2-1 | NA | TRBV6-5 | CASSYSMSEGYNEQFF | TGTGCCAGCAGTTACTCGATGTCAGAAGGATACAATGAGCAGTTCTTC
medium-sized | TRBJ2-1 | NA | TRBV12-3/TRBV12-4 | CASSFQGNEQFF | TGTGCCAGCAGTTTTCAGGGCAATGAGCAGTTCTTC
many | TRBJ1-2 | TRBD1 | TRBV24-1 | CATSPTGYGYTF | TGTGCCACCAGTCCGACAGGGTATGGCTACACCTTC
few | TRBJ2-2 | NA | TRBV28 | CASRGADSISTGELFF | TGTGCCTCAAGAGGGGCCGACTCCATTAGCACCGGGGAGCTGTTTTTT
many | TRBJ1-3 | NA | TRBV29-1 | CSVSTGGGNTIYF | TGCAGCGTTTCCACTGGGGGAGGAAACACCATATATTTT
NA | TRBJ2-7 | NA | TRBV14 | CASKGESSYEQYF | TGTGCCAGCAAAGGGGAAAGCTCCTACGAGCAGTACTTC
few | TRBJ2-3 | TRBD2 | TRBV3-1 | CASSQFLLAGTLDTQYF | TGTGCCAGCAGCCAATTCTTACTAGCGGGGACGTTAGATACGCAGTATTTT
many | TRBJ2-3 | NA | TRBV10-3 | CAISEGFTDTQYF | TGTGCCATCAGTGAAGGATTCACAGATACGCAGTATTTT
many | TRBJ1-1 | NA | TRBV5-5 | CASSLALEEAFF | TGTGCCAGCAGCTTGGCTTTAGAGGAAGCTTTCTTT
many | TRBJ2-5 | NA | TRBV5-6 | CASSLRAGQETQYF | TGTGCCAGCAGCTTAAGGGCAGGCCAAGAGACCCAGTACTTC
few | TRBJ2-1 | NA | TRBV3-1 | CASSPRGSGYNEQFF | TGTGCCAGCAGCCCCCGGGGCAGCGGTTACAATGAGCAGTTCTTC
many | TRBJ2-1 | TRBD2 | TRBV27 | CASSLGLAFYNEQFF | TGTGCCAGCAGTCTGGGACTAGCGTTCTACAATGAGCAGTTCTTC
NA | TRBJ2-3 | TRBD2 | TRBV20-1 | CSARDRARGRDTQYF | TGCAGTGCTAGAGATAGGGCGCGGGGGAGAGATACGCAGTATTTT
NA | TRBJ2-1 | NA | TRBV7-2 | CAGDGGDQPYRFF | TGTGCCGGAGATGGGGGAGATCAACCCTATCGGTTCTTC
many | TRBJ1-1 | TRBD1 | TRBV5-1 | CASSPGQGGMNTEAFF | TGCGCCAGCAGCCCGGGACAGGGCGGCATGAACACTGAAGCTTTCTTT
NA | TRBJ2-2 | TRBD1 | TRBV11-2 | CASSLSGGNTGELFF | TGTGCCAGCAGCTTGTCAGGGGGAAACACCGGGGAGCTGTTTTTT
many | TRBJ2-1 | NA | TRBV7-2 | CASSPHKGAYNEQFF | TGTGCCAGCAGCCCCCATAAAGGGGCCTACAATGAGCAGTTCTTC
many | TRBJ2-1 | NA | TRBV7-6 | CASSLGRARAIYNEQFF | TGTGCCAGCAGCTTAGGGCGTGCCAGGGCCATTTACAATGAGCAGTTCTTC
NA | TRBJ2-1 | TRBD2 | TRBV20-1 | CSARERDSSYNEQFF | TGCAGTGCGCGAGAGCGGGACTCTTCCTACAATGAGCAGTTCTTC
many | TRBJ2-1 | TRBD1 | TRBV5-1 | CASSPGTGGAYNEQFF | TGCGCCAGCAGCCCTGGGACAGGGGGCGCTTACAATGAGCAGTTCTTC
many | TRBJ1-3 | NA | TRBV5-1 | CASTRDLTSGNTIYF | TGCGCCAGCACCCGGGACCTTACCTCTGGAAACACCATATATTTT
many | TRBJ2-7 | NA | TRBV6-6 | CASRPGGYEQYF | TGTGCCAGCAGACCCGGCGGATACGAGCAGTACTTC
many | TRBJ2-3 | TRBD2 | TRBV7-9 | CASSSPTSGSTLTDTQYF | TGTGCCAGCAGCTCCCCGACTAGCGGGAGTACACTCACAGATACGCAGTATTTT
many | TRBJ1-6 | TRBD1 | TRBV28 | CASSSSGTGYSPLHF | TGTGCCAGCAGTTCCTCCGGGACAGGGTATTCACCCCTCCACTTT
many | TRBJ2-1 | NA | TRBV15 | CATSAQPSRGEQFF | TGTGCCACCAGCGCCCAGCCCTCGAGGGGTGAGCAGTTCTTC
many | TRBJ1-1 | TRBD1 | TRBV5-1 | CASSLAPPGQGLNTEAFF | TGCGCCAGCAGCTTGGCACCTCCGGGACAGGGGTTGAACACTGAAGCTTTCTTT
many | TRBJ2-4 | NA | TRBV20-1 | CSARVIRPGAPNYQNIQYF | TGCAGTGCTAGAGTAATCCGCCCTGGGGCCCCCAACTACCAAAACATTCAGTACTTC
once | TRBJ2-1 | TRBD2 | TRBV5-1 | CASSWTLGTSGGGEQFF | TGCGCCAGCAGCTGGACTTTAGGGACTAGCGGCGGAGGTGAGCAGTTCTTC
many | TRBJ1-5 | NA | TRBV7-8 | CASSRARSNQPQHF | TGTGCCAGCAGCCGAGCGCGCAGCAATCAGCCCCAGCATTTT
many | TRBJ2-7 | NA | TRBV10-1 | CASSESNGGSEQYF | TGCGCCAGCAGTGAGTCGAATGGGGGATCCGAGCAGTACTTC